A selection of T cell receptor beta chains follows, all from one sample in a study of CD4 T cells in relation to SARS-CoV-2 and coronaviruses. The antigens of these receptors remain unknown. Profiled with immunoSEQ multiplex PCR; TCRdb holds only in-frame clones, not every one. Among tens of thousands of clones, 77% were seen once, and the ten largest hold roughly 3%. Sequencing input: memory CD4+ T cells from PBMCs, cultured in vitro. These receptors all stem from an adult with COVID-19. Both conserved end residues are part of each CDR3. A D gene is named only where the DNA matches it firmly. Rows may omit the clone size; those that give it use once, few, many or a size class.

abundance: NA; v_gene: TRBV5-1; j_gene: TRBJ2-5; d_gene: NA; CDR3nt: TGCGCCAGCAGCTTCGGTTGGGTCACCAGGGGAGAGACCCAGTACTTC; CDR3aa: CASSFGWVTRGETQYF
abundance: few; v_gene: TRBV5-1; j_gene: TRBJ2-5; d_gene: TRBD1; CDR3nt: TGCGCCAGCAGCTTAAACAGGGGAGAGACCCAGTACTTC; CDR3aa: CASSLNRGETQYF
abundance: NA; v_gene: TRBV5-4; j_gene: TRBJ2-7; d_gene: TRBD2; CDR3nt: TGTGCCAGCAGCTGGACTAGCGGCCCCTCCTACGAGCAGTACTTC; CDR3aa: CASSWTSGPSYEQYF
abundance: NA; v_gene: TRBV2; j_gene: TRBJ2-7; d_gene: NA; CDR3nt: TGTGCCAGCAGACCCAGGGCCCGCGAGCAGTACTTC; CDR3aa: CASRPRAREQYF
abundance: NA; v_gene: TRBV14; j_gene: TRBJ2-5; d_gene: NA; CDR3nt: TGTGCCAGCAGCCCTGGTGGTGACGGGACCCAGTACTTC; CDR3aa: CASSPGGDGTQYF
abundance: NA; v_gene: TRBV18; j_gene: TRBJ2-6; d_gene: NA; CDR3nt: TGTGCCAGCTCACCACTCGCTTCGGGCTCTGGGGCCAACGTCCTGACTTTC; CDR3aa: CASSPLASGSGANVLTF
abundance: NA; v_gene: TRBV5-6; j_gene: TRBJ2-7; d_gene: TRBD1; CDR3nt: TGTGCCAGCAGCTCTGGGACAGCTGAATTCTACGAGCAGTACTTC; CDR3aa: CASSSGTAEFYEQYF
abundance: NA; v_gene: TRBV11-3; j_gene: TRBJ2-1; d_gene: NA; CDR3nt: TGTGCCAGCAGCGCCCGGTTCCCCTACAATGAGCAGTTCTTC; CDR3aa: CASSARFPYNEQFF
abundance: NA; v_gene: TRBV29-1; j_gene: TRBJ2-1; d_gene: NA; CDR3nt: TGCAGCGTTGTTGGCGGAACGAGCCGCTCCTACAATGAGCAGTTCTTC; CDR3aa: CSVVGGTSRSYNEQFF
abundance: NA; v_gene: TRBV7-9; j_gene: TRBJ2-6; d_gene: TRBD1; CDR3nt: TGTGCCAGCAGCCCCCGGGACAGCCTACTAAGCTCTGGGGCCAACGTCCTGACTTTC; CDR3aa: CASSPRDSLLSSGANVLTF